This T cell receptor (beta chain) was sequenced in a study of T cell changes during pregnancy in multiple sclerosis (dated by TCRdb to about 2019). About the investigation overall: The study examined how the T cell repertoire changed over the course of pregnancy in women with multiple sclerosis.

The germline V gene specifies MGHRA as CDR1 and YSYEKL as CDR2. The CDR3 contains 17 residues, cysteine and phenylalanine counted. The kept DNA is CDR3 alone, 51 bases in frame from the first base. Cut back by 0 bases and 3 bases, the V and J ends lie 15 bases apart. The receptor library was made with the immunoSEQ multiplex PCR assay. Held by TCRdb, this immuneACCESS table contains in-frame sequences only and omits some clones. Under half of the omission traces to an unresolved V gene where checked; the cause of the rest is unknown. Counted in this sample were tens of thousands of clones; 90% to 95% of them appeared once. Around 1.8% of the sample is taken by the ten largest. Regarding this clone: Its cognate antigen has yet to be identified. No base quality information exists; no much larger clone differs at one position.

The V and J segments used are TRBV4-1 and TRBJ1-5; TRBD1 is possibly the D segment (6 matching bases). This clonotype was obtained from a female donor with multiple sclerosis, enrolled in a pregnancy study. The material was peripheral blood, obtained after pregnancy. The DNA is as follows: TGCGCCAGCAGCCAAGATATCGTGGGGGCTTCCAATCAGCCCCAGCATTTT. This translates into CASSQDIVGASNQPQHF.